This TCR beta chain was captured by sequencing in a study of OX40 agonist ivuxolimab in advanced cancers. Broadly, across the study: Ivuxolimab was a fully human IgG2 agonistic monoclonal antibody targeting the costimulatory receptor OX40 (CD134). Prior anti-PD-1, anti-PD-L1 or anti-CTLA-4 therapy was permitted, and checkpoint inhibitors had been received by around 39% of dose-escalation patients. Peripheral TCRbeta sequencing aimed to test whether ivuxolimab altered TCR sequence diversity and caused clonal T-cell expansion. Partial responses occurred in three dose-escalation patients: two with cutaneous melanoma and one with hepatocellular carcinoma. Intravenous ivuxolimab was administered to patients every 2 weeks at six dose levels: 0.01, 0.1, 0.3, 1.5, 3 and 10 mg/kg. A male proportion of nearly 85% and a mean age of approximately 60 years, ranging from roughly 23 to 79, were recorded for the dose-escalation cohort. The paper reports the monotherapy dose-escalation portion (N of about 50 patients) of the phase I ivuxolimab trial. Of the approximately 54 dose-escalation patients, hepatocellular carcinoma was present in around 20, melanoma in approximately 15, renal cell carcinoma in 9 and head and neck cancer in 9.

Looking up the germline V gene yields CDR1 MNHNS and CDR2 SASEGT. The CDR3 starts with the cysteine, ends with the phenylalanine, and has 14 residues. CDR3 DNA is the only sequence kept; it has 42 bases, read in frame from the first base. Deletion took 5 bases off V and 2 bases off J, with a span of 12 bases between the germline ends. As concerns this clone: The antigen it recognizes is unknown. The sample holds no much larger clone one base away, and base qualities are not on file.

Genomic DNA was extracted from sorted cells for sequencing of the TCRbeta CDR3 region. The immunoSEQ Assay was used to sequence the TCRbeta CDR3 regions. Drawn from immuneACCESS, this table holds only the in-frame rearrangements with V and J called that TCRdb kept. Clones are partly lost; checked studies trace under half to an unresolved V gene and leave the rest unexplained. The sample table lists around 25,000 clones, approximately 89% of them with a count of one. The ten biggest clones cover 15% to 20% of the sample. The study at large found these results: Partial responders in the 0.1-3.0 mg/kg groups had among the lowest normalized peripheral clonal expansion, especially among CD8+ T cells. At doses from 0.1 to 3.0 mg/kg, clonal expansion was seen in both CD4+ and CD8+ blood T cells between baseline and week 6. The antigen specificity of the peripheral T cells that underwent clonal expansion was not determined. After ivuxolimab, expanded clones were on average more numerous among CD8+ T cells than among CD4+ T cells. Low levels of normalized T-cell clonal expansion were also seen in some patients who did not respond.

Patients with a history of autoimmune disease or receiving systemic immunosuppression were excluded from the trial. Peripheral blood for TCR sequencing was collected from all dose cohorts at baseline, on cycle 4 day 1, and on cycle 7 day 1. Samples came from an open-label, multicenter, first-in-human phase I dose-escalation trial of ivuxolimab. Adults with locally advanced or metastatic head and neck squamous cell, hepatocellular, melanoma or renal cell carcinoma were enrolled in the trial. Before TCR sequencing, CD4+ T cells and CD8+ T cells from peripheral blood were sorted into separate populations.

In this chain, TRBV6-1 is recombined with TRBJ1-1; too little of a D gene remains to name it. Sample: CD4+ or CD8+ T cells sorted from blood, taken in a trial of the OX40 agonist ivuxolimab. This TCR was recovered from an adult with an advanced solid tumor such as melanoma, head and neck, liver or kidney cancer. The CDR3 sequence is CASSFTASNTEAFF. DNA sequence: TGTGCCAGCAGTTTCACCGCCAGCAACACTGAAGCTTTCTTT.